One and the same sample provided the 2 T cell receptor beta chains below, sequenced in a study of T cell responses to AZD1222 COVID-19 vaccine. Assay: immunoSEQ multiplex PCR; the TCRdb copy retains only in-frame clones and omits some. The sample carries some 92,000 clones, around 90% recorded once. Sequencing was performed on peripheral blood, taken on day 0 of AZD1222 vaccination. These receptors originate from an adult in good health.

The chain recombines TRBV7-3 with TRBJ2-1, with 10 nucleotides matching TRBD2. CDR1 SGHTA and CDR2 FQGTGA come from the germline V gene. The junction had 4 bases not matched to a gene; V was cut back by 5 bases and J by 3 bases. This CDR3 comprises 15 residues. The CDR3 sequence is CASSPGLADYNEQFF. The CDR3 coding sequence is TGTGCCAGCAGCCCCGGACTAGCGGACTACAATGAGCAGTTCTTC.

This chain connects TRBV11-3 to TRBJ2-1; 7 bases are a match to TRBD2. Trimming took 3 bases from V and 8 from J; bases not matched to a gene: 10. Germline CDR1 and CDR2: SGHNT and YENEEA. The CDR3 length is 15 residues. The DNA of the CDR3 is TGTGCCAGCAGCTTGGGGGGAGGGCCGTCGGATGAGCAGTTCTTC. This encodes CASSLGGGPSDEQFF.